The 18 T cell receptor beta chains below come from one sample, sequenced in a study of T cells in Graves' hyperthyroidism and ophthalmopathy. Using RNA transcripts as the source, TCR beta CDR3 regions were amplified. Using the HTBI primer set, a first-round RT-PCR was run on the TCR CDR3. TCRdb fed the multiplex PCR reads into MiXCR, producing one record per CDR3 protein. The sample has fewer than 400,000 distinct CDR3 sequences, over 11% seen once. The sample comprised blood. These receptors were taken from a man aged 50-60 years with Graves' ophthalmopathy.

This clonotype was observed a handful of times. The chain couples TRBV27 to TRBJ1-5; 9 bases agree with TRBD1. Trimming cost V 8 bases and J 8 bases; bases outside gene matches: 10. CDR3 length: 14 amino acids. Germline CDR1 and CDR2: MNHEY and SMNVEV (reference sequence). The CDR3 region has the DNA TGTGCCAGCGGTTACCGGACAGGGGATGAGCCCCAGCATTTT. This translates into CASGYRTGDEPQHF.

This clonotype was seen only a few times. The V and J genes are TRBV7-2 and TRBJ2-5; 10 bases align to TRBD2. Germline V gene lookup returns CDR1 SGHTA and CDR2 FQGNSA. CDR3 length: 14 amino acids. J lost 13 bases, V lost 3 bases, and 11 bases had no gene match. CDR3 region: CASSLAIAGGSPYF. CDR3 bases: TGTGCCAGCAGCTTGGCGATAGCGGGAGGTTCTCCGTACTTC.

This clonotype was detected ten times or more. This chain connects TRBV3-1 to TRBJ2-7; 7 bases align to TRBD2. J was trimmed by 3 bases and V by 3 bases; bases with no gene match: 11. Germline V CDR1 and CDR2: LGHDT, YNNKEL (reference sequence). This CDR3 is built from 16 residues. In nucleotides, the CDR3 is TGTGCCAGCAGCCAGGCTATGGGGAGGGCCCTCTACGAGCAGTACTTC. This encodes CASSQAMGRALYEQYF.

This clonotype was picked up a small number of times. This chain links TRBV4-1 with TRBJ2-1; D is perhaps TRBD1 or TRBD2 (5 bases each). Trimming removed 4 bases from V and 10 bases from J, with 17 bases in between. Germline V gene lookup returns CDR1 MGHRA and CDR2 YSYEKL. The CDR3 loop spans 14 amino acids. Here the CDR3 reads CASSPPLGAREQFF. The CDR3 nucleotides read TGCGCCAGCAGCCCCCCCCTCGGGGCCCGGGAGCAGTTCTTC.

In this sample, this clonotype turned up a few times. V usage is TRBV27 and J usage is TRBJ2-1; TRBD1 aligns across 10 bases. The CDR3 runs to 14 residues. Trimming at V came to 8 bases and at J to 5 bases, leaving 6 bases not matched to a gene. Per the germline V gene, CDR1 is MNHEY and CDR2 is SMNVEV (reference sequence). CDR3 DNA sequence: TGTGCCAGCCAGAGACAGGGGGCGAACAATGAGCAGTTCTTC. Translation gives CASQRQGANNEQFF.

This clonotype was observed a handful of times. This rearrangement joins TRBV6-1 to TRBJ1-2; TRBD1 matches 10 bases. CDR1 and CDR2 (germline): MNHNS, SASEGT. CDR3 length equals 16 residues. J was trimmed by 0 bases and V by 7 bases; bases with no gene match: 8. DNA for the CDR3: TGTGCCAGCATCCGGACAGGGGGGCGTTCTAACTATGGCTACACCTTC. It is translated as CASIRTGGRSNYGYTF.

The chain couples TRBV7-6 to TRBJ2-5, with D possibly matching TRBD1 (5 bases). Deletions cut 5 bases from V and 5 bases from J, with 12 bases between. Per germline, CDR1 SGHVS and CDR2 FNYEAQ. The CDR3 loop spans 13 amino acids. CDR3 amino acids: CASSPRAAETQYF. DNA for the CDR3: TGTGCCAGCAGCCCCAGGGCGGCGGAGACCCAGTACTTC.

The table lists this clonotype with a few counts. The J gene is TRBJ2-3, the V gene TRBV29-1; D is unresolved. The CDR3 loop spans 13 amino acids. V gave up 3 bases and J gave up 2 bases, with 9 bases separating them. Germline V gene sequence: CDR1 SQVTM, CDR2 ANQGSEA. CDR3 loop: CSVEGQTTDTQYF. DNA for the CDR3: TGCAGCGTTGAGGGTCAGACCACAGATACGCAGTATTTT.

This clonotype was seen many times. V gene TRBV2 combines with J gene TRBJ2-2; no reliable D call. V was cut by 0 bases and J by 6 bases, with 8 bases left in between. Germline assignment: CDR1 SNHLY and CDR2 FYNNEI. This CDR3 comprises 14 residues. CDR3 amino acids: CASSEAHRSGELFF. The CDR3 DNA reads TGTGCCAGCAGTGAAGCCCACCGTTCCGGGGAGCTGTTTTTT.

This clonotype appeared a few times. The chain carries TRBV20-1 and TRBJ2-7; 11 bases fit TRBD1. V lost 5 bases to trimming and J lost 2 bases; unmatched junction nucleotides: 2. This CDR3 has 13 residues. In germline, CDR1 is DFQATT, CDR2 SNEGSKA (reference sequence). CDR3 sequence reads: CSAGDRGAYEQYF. The CDR3 DNA reads as TGCAGTGCTGGGGACAGGGGGGCCTACGAGCAGTACTTC.

Ten or more counts support this clonotype. The genes are TRBV28 and TRBJ1-5, with TRBD1 as a possible D gene (5 bases). Trimming cost V 7 bases and J 3 bases, with 13 bases left between them. Germline lookup yields CDR1 MDHEN and CDR2 SYDVKM. The length of the CDR3 is 14 residues. This chain's CDR3 is CASTPRGYNQPQHF. CDR3 in DNA: TGTGCCAGCACCCCCCGGGGCTACAATCAGCCCCAGCATTTT.

This clonotype was counted many times. The chain combines TRBV7-9 with TRBJ2-7, with 8 bases lining up with TRBD2. Germline loops: CDR1 SEHNR, CDR2 FQNEAQ (reference sequence). The CDR3 covers 15 residues. With V trimmed by 6 bases and J by 2 bases, 9 bases remained unmatched. The DNA of the CDR3 is TGTGCCAGCAGTCCTGGACTAGCTCCTCCCTACGAGCAGTACTTC. As protein: CASSPGLAPPYEQYF.

This clonotype came up many times. This sequence joins TRBV28 and TRBJ2-7; unclear D gene. CDR1 is MDHEN, CDR2 SYDVKM, per germline. V was shortened by 7 bases and J by 6 bases, with 19 bases between the two germline ends. CDR3 length: 14 residues. The CDR3 spells CASTIASMFSEQYF. CDR3 DNA: TGTGCCAGCACAATTGCCAGCATGTTCAGCGAGCAGTACTTC.

This clonotype has more than one count but fewer than ten. This chain links TRBV30 with TRBJ2-2; possibly TRBD2 for D (6 bases). CDR3 length: 15 amino acids. Between the trimmed V and J ends, which lost 2 bases and 4 bases, there was a span of 14 bases. Germline V gene sequence: CDR1 GTSNPN, CDR2 SVGIG (reference sequence). The CDR3 nucleotides are TGTGCCTGGAGTTCCGGGAGTTGGGGCACCGGGGAGCTGTTTTTT. Translating gives CAWSSGSWGTGELFF.

This clonotype was detected a few times. The chain carries TRBV13 and TRBJ2-7; TRBD2 aligns across 7 bases. J was trimmed by 6 bases and V by 2 bases; bases with no gene match: 7. The CDR3 is 14 residues long. Germline CDR1 PRHDT, CDR2 FYEKMQ (reference sequence). Here the CDR3 DNA reads TGTGCCAGCAGCTTAAGTCTAGCGGTGGCCGAGCAGTACTTC. This codes for CASSLSLAVAEQYF.

V gene TRBV29-1 combines with J gene TRBJ2-2, with 9 bases matching TRBD2. In germline, CDR1 is SQVTM, CDR2 ANQGSEA. The CDR3 contains 14 residues. J lost 6 bases, V lost 4 bases, and 6 bases had no gene match. The CDR3 DNA sequence: TGCAGCGTTGCCCTAGCGGGATTCGCCGGGGAGCTGTTTTTT. It encodes CSVALAGFAGELFF.

Ten or more counts support this clonotype. V is TRBV20-1 and J is TRBJ2-1, with D perhaps matching TRBD1 (6 bases). The CDR3 is made up of 13 amino acids. Per the germline V gene, CDR1 is DFQATT and CDR2 is SNEGSKA (reference sequence). Trimming stripped 6 bases from V and 8 bases from J, with 17 bases between. CDR3 sequence reads: CSAIRQVFDEQFF. DNA for the CDR3: TGCAGTGCCATCAGACAGGTTTTCGATGAGCAGTTCTTC.

This clonotype was seen more than once but under ten times. The CDR3 region is CAWSSQGPYGYTF. DNA of the CDR3: TGTGCCTGGAGTTCTCAAGGACCCTATGGCTACACCTTC. The chain uses TRBV30 and TRBJ1-2; D unresolved. Trimming removed 2 bases from V and 4 bases from J, with 11 bases in between. The CDR3 is made up of 13 amino acids. Germline CDR1 is GTSNPN and CDR2 is SVGIG (reference sequence).